Sequencing of this T cell receptor (beta chain) was carried out in a study of blood T cell repertoires in COVID-19. Overall study context: PBMCs, B-cell-depleted T cells, or T cells were the source of the cDNA or gDNA that made up the material.

Per the original data handling: Counts of nucleated cells, estimated from reference gene primer amplification, were obtained. Profiled with immunoSEQ multiplex PCR; TCRdb holds only in-frame clones, not every one. V, J and clone size were drawn from that table, and D and trimming were deduced from the DNA. The data hold some 65,000 clones, with about 85% observed a single time. Comment on this clone: Other DNA sequences in this sample translate to the same CDR3.

V gave up 2 bases and J gave up 2 bases; unmatched junction bases: 2. From germline, CDR1 is MNHNS and CDR2 SASEGT. The CDR3 extends over 14 amino acids. The chain links TRBV6-1 to TRBJ1-2, with 7 bases lining up with TRBD1. The TCR comes from a man older than 75 with acute or convalescent COVID-19. The sequenced material came from peripheral blood. The CDR3 sequence is CASSERQGNYGYTF. The CDR3 DNA is TGTGCCAGCAGTGAACGACAGGGAAACTATGGCTACACCTTC.